This TCR beta chain was retrieved from a study of control samples from healthy donors and cancer patients. The CDR3 sequence is 15 residues long. V lost 2 bases to trimming and J lost 3 bases, with 11 bases between them. In germline, CDR1 is SGHNT, CDR2 YENEEA. The data were produced by immunoSEQ multiplex PCR, yet TCRdb's version contains in-frame clones alone and is incomplete. The table lists approximately 170,000 clones, approximately 90% of them singletons. The TCR sequence derives from a woman in her 30s in good health. V usage is TRBV11-3 and J usage is TRBJ1-3, with D perhaps matching TRBD1 (6 bases). Sequencing used blood. The CDR3 spells CASSLRGALGNTIYF. Written as DNA, the CDR3 is TGTGCCAGCAGCTTACGGGGGGCGCTTGGAAACACCATATATTTT.